This T cell receptor (beta chain) was found in a study of T cell responses to AZD1222 COVID-19 vaccine. The V end lost 1 base, the J end lost 4 bases, and 8 bases lay between the germline ends. The CDR3 runs to 14 residues. The germline gives CDR1 LGHDT, CDR2 YNNKEL (reference sequence). Here immunoSEQ multiplex PCR was the method, and the copy in TCRdb shows in-frame clones only, minus some. The table includes over 110,000 clones, 85% to 90% detected once. General study points: In the spike-specific TCR repertoire, nearly half reportedly target unmutated variant regions. White British people made up most donors, females outnumbered males, and clonal diversity was possibly underestimated.

As for this clone: The antigen is undetermined.

This TCR was sampled from an adult who received the AZD1222 COVID-19 vaccine. The source was peripheral blood, collected 28 days after the second AZD1222 dose. V gene TRBV3-1 (or the pseudogene TRBV3-2) combines with J gene TRBJ2-1; tentative D call: TRBD2 (5 bases). The CDR3 sequence: CASSQAGSYNEQFF. The CDR3 nucleotides are TGTGCCAGCAGCCAAGCGGGGTCGTACAATGAGCAGTTCTTC.